What follows are 17 T cell receptor beta chains derived from one specimen sequenced in a study of shared clonotypes between healthy human individuals. Here immunoSEQ multiplex PCR was the method, and the copy in TCRdb shows in-frame clones only, minus some. The sample shows about 770,000 clones, approximately 77% of them seen only once. The sequenced sample was memory CD4+ T cells sorted from blood. Subset: CD45RA-negative fraction. Receptor source: a woman aged 30 to 39 in good health.

The rearrangement links TRBV4-1 to TRBJ2-5; 7 bases match TRBD1. With the DNA end fitting TRBJ2-7 better, the J assignment may be wrong. This CDR3 has 18 amino acids. CDR1 and CDR2 from the germline V gene are MGHRA and YSYEKL. CDR3 nucleotide sequence: TGCGCCAGCAGCCAAGTAATACTAAGACAGGGCTCTCTCTACGAGCAGTACTTC. Protein: CASSQVILRQGSLYEQYF.

This clone was seen once. The chain recombines TRBV28 with TRBJ1-1; D is possibly TRBD1 (5 bases). The CDR3 loop spans 12 amino acids. Trimming stripped 2 bases from V and 8 bases from J, with 9 bases between. In germline, CDR1 is MDHEN, CDR2 SYDVKM. The DNA for the CDR3 is TGTGCCAGCAGTTTAGACCGACAGGAAGCTTTCTTT. Its protein product is CASSLDRQEAFF. The whole variable domain, remainder taken from reference TRBV28 and TRBJ1-1, is DVKVTQSSRYLVKRTGEKVFLECVQDMDHENMFWYRQDPGLGLRLIYFSYDVKMKEKGDIPEGYSVSREKKERFSLILESASTNQTSMYLCASSLDRQEAFFGQGTRLTVV.

This clone appeared many times. The chain couples TRBV6-1 to TRBJ1-2; TRBD1 might be the D (5 bases). The germline gives CDR1 MNHNS, CDR2 SASEGT. The CDR3 is made up of 15 amino acids. V lost 1 base, J lost 4 bases, and 13 bases lay in between. This chain's CDR3 is CASSEGGGKGYGYTF. The CDR3 region has the DNA TGTGCCAGCAGTGAAGGTGGGGGGAAGGGCTATGGCTACACCTTC.

The J gene is TRBJ1-2, the V gene TRBV5-1; 9 nucleotides align to TRBD1. The CDR3 has 14 residues. Germline lookup yields CDR1 SGHRS and CDR2 YFSETQ. Losses at the gene ends were 2 bases for V and 6 bases for J; bases not matched to a gene: 5. CDR3: CASSLERTGDGYTF. CDR3 bases: TGCGCCAGCAGCTTAGAACGGACAGGGGATGGCTACACCTTC.

The chain has TRBV27 and TRBJ2-2, with D possibly being TRBD2 (7 bases). Germline assignment: CDR1 MNHEY and CDR2 SMNVEV (reference sequence). V was pared by 3 bases and J by 5 bases, with 13 bases between. There are 15 residues in the CDR3. CDR3 region: CASSFARGQTGELFF. Written as DNA, the CDR3 is TGTGCCAGCAGTTTCGCGCGGGGGCAGACCGGGGAGCTGTTTTTT.

Concerning this clone itself: A single base separates this from a much larger clone, so it may be a read error. This sequence joins TRBV10-3 and TRBJ2-7, with D perhaps TRBD1 (5 bases). This CDR3 spans 12 amino acids. Per germline, CDR1 ENHRY and CDR2 SYGVKD. The CDR3 spells CAVGQEAYEQHF. The CDR3 coding sequence is TGTGCCGTTGGACAAGAGGCCTACGAGCAGCACTTC.

V gene TRBV19 combines with J gene TRBJ2-1, with D maybe TRBD2 (6 bases). The CDR3 runs 15 residues. The V and J ends lost 6 bases and 6 bases respectively, with 18 bases between them. CDR1 is LNHDA, CDR2 SQIVND, per germline (reference sequence). CDR3 sequence (DNA): TGTGCCAGTAGGAATGCCGGGAGAAGAATCAATGAGCAGTTCTTC. Translated, it gives CASRNAGRRINEQFF.

The chain carries TRBV5-8 and TRBJ1-4; TRBD1 aligns across 8 bases. The CDR3 contains 16 residues. The junction had 11 bases not matched to a gene; V was cut back by 2 bases and J by 8 bases. Germline CDR1 reads SGHTS; CDR2 reads YDEGEE. CDR3 sequence reads: CASSFPWTGRGEKLFF. CDR3 DNA: TGTGCCAGCAGCTTCCCTTGGACAGGGCGTGGGGAAAAACTGTTTTTT.

The gene calls are TRBV5-4 and TRBJ2-1, with 11 bases that match TRBD2. Trimming at V came to 2 bases and at J to 9 bases, leaving 7 bases not matched to a gene. This CDR3 region has 15 residues. Germline V lookup: CDR1 SGHNT, CDR2 YYREEE (reference sequence). The CDR3 loop reads CASSFSGRARSEQFF. CDR3 bases: TGTGCCAGCAGCTTTAGCGGGAGGGCTCGATCTGAGCAGTTCTTC.

For this clone: A single base is all that separates this from a far larger clone, so a read error is likely. The chain has TRBV7-8 and TRBJ2-3; D gene ambiguous. The better agreement between TRBJ1-5 and the DNA end casts doubt on the J call. The CDR3 runs 14 residues. Per the germline V gene, CDR1 is SGHVS and CDR2 is FQNEAQ. CDR3 sequence (DNA): TGTGCCAGCAGCTTACTGGGTAGCGTGGATACGCAGCATTTT. Amino acid sequence: CASSLLGSVDTQHF.

V gene TRBV6-4 combines with J gene TRBJ1-6; the D is unclear. Trimming shortened V by 0 bases and J by 7 bases, and 10 bases separated the two germline ends. The CDR3 sequence is 15 residues long. Per the germline V gene, CDR1 is MRHNA and CDR2 is SNTAGT. This chain's CDR3 is CASSDSQAPNSPLHF. The CDR3, as DNA: TGTGCCAGCAGTGACTCTCAGGCACCGAATTCACCCCTCCACTTT.

This sequence joins TRBV7-6 and TRBJ2-3, with a tentative D call TRBD1 (5 bases). The CDR3 consists of 14 residues. Trimming stripped 5 bases from V and 6 bases from J, with 15 bases between. Germline values: CDR1 SGHVS, CDR2 FNYEAQ. The CDR3 DNA sequence: TGTGCCAGCAGCCGACAGTACTCAGGGGATACGCAGTATTTT. Its translation is CASSRQYSGDTQYF.

The chain couples TRBV18 to TRBJ1-3; D unclear. The CDR3 runs 15 residues. Germline CDR1 and CDR2: KGHSH and LQKENI. V was shortened by 2 bases and J by 1 base, with 9 bases between the two germline ends. CDR3 coding DNA: TGTGCCAGCTCACCAGAAAGGATATCTGGAAACACCATATATTTT. This encodes CASSPERISGNTIYF.

CDR3 protein: CASSLEVGGTTQYF. The DNA of the CDR3 is TGCGCCAGCAGCTTGGAAGTGGGAGGCACGACCCAGTACTTC. J is TRBJ2-5 and V is TRBV5-1; D perhaps matches TRBD2 (6 bases). The V gene's germline CDR1 is SGHRS and CDR2 YFSETQ. The CDR3 spans 14 residues. The V end lost 0 bases, the J end lost 7 bases, and 13 bases lay between the germline ends. The full variable domain, rest sourced from reference TRBV5-1 and TRBJ2-5, is KAGVTQTPRYLIKTRGQQVTLSCSPISGHRSVSWYQQTPGQGLQFLFEYFSETQRNKGNFPGRFSGRQFSNSRSEMNVSTLELGDSALYLCASSLEVGGTTQYFGPGTRLLVL.

The chain uses TRBV5-1 and TRBJ2-5, with TRBD2 matching 9 bases. Germline V gene data show CDR1 as SGHRS and CDR2 as YFSETQ. This CDR3 is built from 13 residues. V was clipped by 7 bases and J by 2 bases; unmatched bases: 3. The CDR3 DNA is TGCGCCAGCTCGACTAGCGGACAAGAGACCCAGTACTTC. Translated: CASSTSGQETQYF.

The V call is TRBV14, the J call TRBJ2-1; D is undetermined. The CDR3 covers 16 residues. Germline V gene data show CDR1 as SGHDN and CDR2 as FVKESK. V was shortened by 4 bases and J by 8 bases, with 21 bases between the two germline ends. Here the CDR3 reads CASSPPARPYYYEQFF. The CDR3 DNA reads as TGTGCCAGCAGCCCCCCCGCGAGACCCTATTACTATGAGCAGTTCTTC.

The chain couples TRBV6-5 to TRBJ2-5; 8 positions match TRBD1. The ends lost 7 bases at V and 3 bases at J; junction bases unmatched: 10. From germline, CDR1 is MNHEY and CDR2 SVGAGI. The CDR3 has 15 amino acids. This CDR3 reads CASNHDRGAKETQYF. In DNA form, the CDR3 reads TGTGCCAGCAACCACGACAGGGGAGCTAAAGAGACCCAGTACTTC.